The next 9 T cell receptor beta chains were all read from a single sample in a study of metastatic and nonmetastatic thyroid tumors. TCRdb re-called the PCR reads through MiXCR. The sample includes more than 40,000 clones, less than 3.5% of them seen just once. All patients were treatment-naive before thyroid surgery. The sample consisted of blood. Every receptor here comes from a female donor with papillary thyroid cancer or a benign thyroid nodule (not recorded which). Some clones in this sample may be carry-over from other donors' samples.

This clone has a count of ten or more. V and J are TRBV28 and TRBJ1-6; 9 bases map to TRBD1. In germline, CDR1 is MDHEN, CDR2 SYDVKM. This CDR3 is built from 15 residues. The V segment lost 3 bases and the J segment 8 bases; nucleotides outside the gene matches: 5. CDR3 in DNA: TGTGCCAGCAGTTTCGAGGGACAGGGTTATTCACCCCTCCACTTT. This encodes CASSFEGQGYSPLHF.

There are many counts of this clone. A much larger clone differs by one base, so this may be a read error. CDR3 nucleotides: TGCAGCGTTGAAGACTACAATGAGCAGCTCTTC. Protein: CSVEDYNEQLF. V gene TRBV29-1 combines with J gene TRBJ2-1; D gene unclear. The V gene's germline CDR1 is SQVTM and CDR2 ANQGSEA. The CDR3 has 11 amino acids.

This rearrangement joins TRBV11-3 to TRBJ2-7; D perhaps matches TRBD2 (5 bases). The ends were cut back, 5 bases at V and 4 bases at J, with 9 bases in the middle. The CDR3 is 12 amino acids. The germline gives CDR1 SGHNT, CDR2 YENEEA. CDR3 coding DNA: TGTGCCAGCAGCAATCGGGGTTACGAGCAGTACTTC. This translates into CASSNRGYEQYF.

This clone was seen at least ten times. Germline and junction disagree at one end, which may indicate a read error. This chain connects TRBV5-1 to TRBJ2-3; D unclear. CDR1 and CDR2 (germline): SGHRS, YFSETQ. This CDR3 region has 14 residues. The chain's CDR3 is CASGLWDSTDTQYF. The CDR3 DNA reads TGCGCCAGCGGCTTGTGGGATAGCACAGATACGCAGTATTTT.

This clone appeared many times. At one end, the junction sequence differs from germline, possibly due to a read error. The chain is built from TRBV11-2 and TRBJ2-3; D may match TRBD1 or TRBD2 (5 bases each). Germline CDR1 SGHAT, CDR2 FQNNGV. This CDR3 is 14 amino acids long. DNA of the CDR3: TGTACCAGCAGCTTAGGGGACGGCACAGATACGCAGTATTTT. Translating gives CTSSLGDGTDTQYF.

This clone was observed many times. The chain has TRBV10-3 and TRBJ2-2; TRBD1 might be the D (6 bases). The CDR3 is 14 amino acids. Germline lookup yields CDR1 ENHRY and CDR2 SYGVKD. Deletions cut 4 bases from V and 1 base from J, with 7 bases between. The CDR3, as DNA: TGTGCCATCAGTGCGACAGGGAACACCGGGGAGCTGTTTTTT. Amino acids: CAISATGNTGELFF.

This clone was seen at least ten times. This CDR3 is CASSLAPEGGYTF. The CDR3 region has the DNA TGTGCCAGCAGCTTGGCCCCGGAGGGAGGCTACACCTTC. The chain couples TRBV5-6 to TRBJ1-2, with D unresolved. CDR3 size: 13 residues. Trimming cost V 0 bases and J 8 bases, with 11 bases left between them. Germline V CDR1 and CDR2: SGHDT, YYEEEE.

The sample holds many counts of this clone. This chain uses TRBV4-1 with TRBJ2-1; D may be TRBD2 (6 bases). The CDR3 spans 15 residues. The V gene lost 4 bases and the J gene lost 0 bases, with 10 bases spanning the gap. Per germline, CDR1 MGHRA and CDR2 YSYEKL. CDR3 in amino acids: CASSPSGFSYNEQFF. The CDR3 coding sequence is TGCGCCAGCAGCCCCAGCGGGTTCTCCTACAATGAGCAGTTCTTC.

This clone has ten or more counts. The V and J genes are TRBV6-1 and TRBJ1-2, with D perhaps matching TRBD1 (6 bases). Trimming shortened V by 5 bases and J by 3 bases, and 10 bases separated the two germline ends. Germline lookup yields CDR1 MNHNS and CDR2 SASEGT. The CDR3 has 13 residues. The DNA of the CDR3 is TGTGCCAGCAGTTACGGACAGCACTATGGCTACACCTTC. Protein: CASSYGQHYGYTF.